Listed here are 18 T cell receptor beta chains from one sample, sequenced in a study of technical replicates of blood from a handful of donors. Using immunoSEQ multiplex PCR, the repertoire was profiled, and TCRdb retains in-frame clones only, with some absent. The sample lists 95,000 or so clones, 85% to 95% occurring once. Sequenced material: T cells isolated from PBMCs. Source of these receptors: a human donor in good health.

The chain uses TRBV7-6 and TRBJ2-3, with TRBD1 matching 7 bases. With V trimmed by 1 base and J by 1 base, 2 bases remained unmatched. The CDR3 length is 15 residues. Germline V gives CDR1 SGHVS, CDR2 FNYEAQ. This CDR3 is CASSLVDRGTDTQYF. The CDR3 nucleotides are TGTGCCAGCAGCTTAGTCGACAGGGGCACAGATACGCAGTATTTT.

This clone appeared a single time. The rearrangement uses TRBV30 and TRBJ2-4; TRBD1 matches 8 bases. CDR3 length: 13 amino acids. CDR1 GTSNPN and CDR2 SVGIG come from the germline V gene (reference sequence). V shed 4 bases and J 6 bases; nucleotides not matched to a gene: 5. This chain's CDR3 is CAWTQGAGNIQYF. The CDR3 region has the DNA TGTGCCTGGACCCAGGGGGCGGGAAACATTCAGTACTTC.

The genes are TRBV5-4 and TRBJ2-7, with D tentatively TRBD1 (5 bases). V was clipped by 1 base and J by 0 bases, with 14 bases between them. Looked up from germline, CDR1 is SGHNT and CDR2 is YYREEE (reference sequence). CDR3 length equals 16 residues. The CDR3 DNA reads as TGTGCCAGCAGCTTGATCAGGGTAATAGGCTCCTACGAGCAGTACTTC. Protein sequence: CASSLIRVIGSYEQYF.

This clone appeared once. CDR3 residues: CASSYTQNTEAFF. The CDR3 DNA reads TGCGCCAGCAGTTACACACAGAACACTGAAGCTTTCTTT. The chain recombines TRBV5-1 with TRBJ1-1, with D unresolved. Germline values: CDR1 SGHRS, CDR2 YFSETQ. This CDR3 has 13 amino acids. The ends were cut back, 5 bases at V and 1 base at J, with 9 bases in the middle. Supplemented by reference TRBV5-1 and TRBJ1-1, the full variable domain reads KAGVTQTPRYLIKTRGQQVTLSCSPISGHRSVSWYQQTPGQGLQFLFEYFSETQRNKGNFPGRFSGRQFSNSRSEMNVSTLELGDSALYLCASSYTQNTEAFFGQGTRLTVV.

This chain joins TRBV2 and TRBJ2-7, with 10 bases fitting TRBD1. The germline CDR1 and CDR2 sequences are SNHLY and FYNNEI. CDR3 length: 12 residues. Losses at the gene ends were 7 bases for V and 4 bases for J; bases not matched to a gene: 1. The DNA of the CDR3 is TGTGCCAGCAAGGACAGGGGGTACGAGCAGTACTTC. As protein: CASKDRGYEQYF.

The V gene is TRBV7-3, the J gene TRBJ2-7; 7 nucleotides match TRBD2. Trimming at V came to 6 bases and at J to 6 bases, leaving 8 bases not matched to a gene. Germline-derived CDR1 and CDR2 are SGHTA and FQGTGA. There are 13 residues in the CDR3. The CDR3 coding sequence is TGTGCCAGCAGTCGGACTAGACGCCGCGAGCAGTACTTC. Amino acid sequence: CASSRTRRREQYF. The complete variable domain, with remaining parts taken from reference TRBV7-3 and TRBJ2-7, reads GAGVSQTPSNKVTEKGKYVELRCDPISGHTALYWYRQSLGQGPEFLIYFQGTGAADDSGLPNDRFFAVRPEGSVSTLKIQRTERGDSAVYLCASSRTRRREQYFGPGTRLTVT.

This clone was seen more than once but under ten times. This sequence joins TRBV5-4 and TRBJ2-1, with TRBD2 as a possible D gene (6 bases). The CDR3 is 14 residues long. From germline, CDR1 is SGHNT and CDR2 YYREEE (reference sequence). V lost 0 bases to trimming and J lost 7 bases, with 11 bases between them. The CDR3 reads CASSLELAENEQFF. As DNA, the CDR3 is TGTGCCAGCAGCTTGGAACTAGCTGAAAATGAGCAGTTCTTC.

The chain carries TRBV2 and TRBJ2-3, with TRBD1 matching 8 bases. Germline V gene lookup returns CDR1 SNHLY and CDR2 FYNNEI. Trimming at V came to 4 bases and at J to 0 bases, leaving 3 bases not matched to a gene. The CDR3 loop spans 15 amino acids. The CDR3 DNA reads TGTGCCAGCAGTGTGGGACAGGCCAGCACAGATACGCAGTATTTT. Its protein product is CASSVGQASTDTQYF.

The chain joins TRBV6-6 to TRBJ2-1, with TRBD2 matching 8 bases. V lost 7 bases, J lost 4 bases, and 12 bases stayed unmatched. Germline CDR1 reads MNHNY; CDR2 reads SVGAGI (reference sequence). CDR3 size: 16 residues. In DNA form, the CDR3 reads TGTGCCAGCAACTCGCGGGGGGCCTTGGGGTACAATGAGCAGTTCTTC. Amino acid sequence: CASNSRGALGYNEQFF.

DNA of the CDR3: TGTGCCTGCCGGGACAGCTCCTACAATGAGCAGTTCTTC. It is translated as CACRDSSYNEQFF. J is TRBJ2-1 and V is TRBV30, with 7 bases that match TRBD1. This CDR3 region has 13 residues. Germline CDR1 GTSNPN, CDR2 SVGIG (reference sequence). Losses at the gene ends were 6 bases for V and 0 bases for J; bases not matched to a gene: 2.

The rearrangement uses TRBV9 and TRBJ1-2, with a weak D call TRBD1 (5 bases). Germline lookup yields CDR1 SGDLS and CDR2 YYNGEE. Deletions cut 0 bases from V and 8 bases from J, with 11 bases between. This CDR3 is built from 13 residues. The CDR3 nucleotides are TGTGCCAGCAGCGTAGAAGGGGCGATCGGCTACACCTTC. It is translated as CASSVEGAIGYTF.

J is TRBJ2-1 and V is TRBV28; D unresolved. The V end was cut by 2 bases, the J end by 2 bases, with 4 bases between. Per the germline V gene, CDR1 is MDHEN and CDR2 is SYDVKM. This CDR3 contains 13 residues. The chain's CDR3 is CASSLAAYNEQFF. The CDR3 nucleotides are TGTGCCAGCAGTTTAGCGGCCTACAATGAGCAGTTCTTC.

The CDR3 nucleotides are TGTGCCAGCAGCTCACTAGCGGGAAAGGGATCCTACAATGAGCAGTTCTTC. Encoded protein: CASSSLAGKGSYNEQFF. The chain is built from TRBV28 and TRBJ2-1; 10 nucleotides align to TRBD2. The CDR3 totals 17 residues. Looked up from germline, CDR1 is MDHEN and CDR2 is SYDVKM. V shed 6 bases, J shed 1 base, and the junction held 9 bases outside the gene matches.

The chain joins TRBV27 to TRBJ2-3; D is possibly TRBD2 (7 bases). Between the trimmed V and J ends, which lost 3 bases and 2 bases, there was a span of 12 bases. Germline values: CDR1 MNHEY, CDR2 SMNVEV (reference sequence). This CDR3 spans 15 amino acids. DNA for the CDR3: TGTGCCAGCAGTTTTAGGGGGGGATTCACAGATACGCAGTATTTT. Encoded protein: CASSFRGGFTDTQYF.

This clone was counted once. This rearrangement joins TRBV5-6 to TRBJ2-7, with a tentative D call TRBD2 (5 bases). The V end lost 2 bases, the J end lost 0 bases, and 15 bases lay between the germline ends. The CDR3 consists of 16 residues. CDR1 is SGHDT and CDR2 is YYEEEE in the germline V gene. Here the CDR3 reads CASSLLDFSDSYEQYF. The DNA of the CDR3 is TGTGCCAGCAGCTTATTGGACTTCTCAGACTCCTACGAGCAGTACTTC.

This rearrangement joins TRBV10-3 to TRBJ1-1, with TRBD1 matching 7 bases. There are 11 residues in the CDR3. Losses at the gene ends were 2 bases for V and 10 bases for J; bases not matched to a gene: 1. Germline-derived CDR1 and CDR2 are ENHRY and SYGVKD. CDR3 in amino acids: CAISENRGAFF. CDR3 bases: TGTGCCATCAGTGAGAACAGGGGAGCTTTCTTT.

J is TRBJ1-5 and V is TRBV19; TRBD1 might be the D (6 bases). V lost 7 bases to trimming and J lost 5 bases, with 12 bases between them. CDR1 and CDR2 from the germline V gene are LNHDA and SQIVND (reference sequence). The CDR3 is 13 residues long. In DNA form, the CDR3 reads TGTGCCAGTACAGGGACACTTGATCAGCCCCAGCATTTT. Translated: CASTGTLDQPQHF.

V usage is TRBV25-1 and J usage is TRBJ2-6, with 7 bases fitting TRBD2. The CDR3 contains 16 residues. The V segment lost 1 base and the J segment 1 base; nucleotides outside the gene matches: 1. Germline V gene data show CDR1 as MGHDK and CDR2 as SYGVNS. The DNA of the CDR3 is TGTGCCAGCAGTGAATGGGGGGGGTCTGGGGCCAACGTCCTGACTTTC. Translating it yields CASSEWGGSGANVLTF.